This T cell receptor beta chain emerged from a study of CD8 T cells in Susac syndrome. Germline V gives CDR1 MNHEY, CDR2 SMNVEV (reference sequence). With 5 bases removed from V and 0 bases from J, the gap between germline ends came to 13 bases. The CDR3 is 15 amino acids. After extraction with the RNeasy kit, roughly 0.45 to 1 ug of the RNA was reverse transcribed using random hexamers. Amplification of TCR beta CDR3 was carried out by immunoSEQ multiplex PCR, which covered 54 Vbeta and 13 Jbeta segments. TCRdb itself ran the immunoSEQ multiplex PCR reads through MiXCR, one entry per CDR3 protein. The sample has about 170,000 distinct CDR3 sequences; approximately 95% are singletons. Sequencing of TCR beta covered CD8+ and CD4+ T cells obtained from blood. FACS enriched CD8+ TEMRA cells, while bulk CD8+ and CD4+ were negatively isolated.

This chain uses TRBV27 with TRBJ1-1, with D unresolved. The sample comprised CD4+ T cells from PBMCs. The receptor's source is a human donor with Susac syndrome. The CDR3 region has the DNA TGTGCCAGCAGTGATCCAGCGGTAATGAACACTGAAGCTTTCTTT. Its translation is CASSDPAVMNTEAFF.